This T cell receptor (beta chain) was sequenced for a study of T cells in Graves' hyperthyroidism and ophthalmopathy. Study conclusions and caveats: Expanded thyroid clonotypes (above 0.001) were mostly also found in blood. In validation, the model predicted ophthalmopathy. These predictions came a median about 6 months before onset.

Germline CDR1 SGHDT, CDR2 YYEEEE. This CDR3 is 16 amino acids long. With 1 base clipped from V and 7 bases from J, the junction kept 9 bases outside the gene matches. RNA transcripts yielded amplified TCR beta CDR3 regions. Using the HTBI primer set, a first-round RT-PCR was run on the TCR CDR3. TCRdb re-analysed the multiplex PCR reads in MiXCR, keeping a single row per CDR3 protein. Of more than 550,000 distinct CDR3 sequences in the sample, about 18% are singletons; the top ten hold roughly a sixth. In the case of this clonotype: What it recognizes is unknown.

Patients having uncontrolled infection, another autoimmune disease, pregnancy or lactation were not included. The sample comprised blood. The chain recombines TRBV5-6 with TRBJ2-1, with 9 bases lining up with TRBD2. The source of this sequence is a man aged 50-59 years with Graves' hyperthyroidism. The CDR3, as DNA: TGTGCCAGCAGCTTGAAGGTAGCGGGAGAGCGAAATGAGCAGTTCTTC. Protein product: CASSLKVAGERNEQFF.